These 15 T cell receptor beta chains were all obtained from the same sample, sequenced in a study of CD8+CD57+ T cells in acquired aplastic anemia. Both TCR beta VDJ combination and CDR3 sequence profiling were carried out. Genomic DNA was the template for this profiling. TCRdb independently ran MiXCR on the reads; one entry per CDR3 protein. Of under 500,000 distinct CDR3 sequences listed, approximately 32% are singletons. Sequencing was done on patients that had shown CD8+CD57+ cell expansion by flow cytometry. Input material: sorted CD4+, CD8+, or CD8+CD57+ T cells (not recorded which) from PBMCs. These receptors all come from a human donor with aplastic anemia.

A remark on this clonotype: The germline gene is not matched at one end of the junction; a read error may be the cause. The chain joins TRBV7-3 to TRBJ2-1; D might be TRBD1 or TRBD2, each matching 5 bases. Germline V gene lookup returns CDR1 SGHTA and CDR2 FQGTGA. CDR3 length equals 12 residues. The CDR3 is CASGQNGGEQFF. The DNA of the CDR3 is TGCGCCAGCGGCCAAAATGGGGGTGAGCAGTTCTTC.

This clonotype was detected ten times or more. V and J are TRBV5-1 and TRBJ1-2, with no clear D. Per the germline V gene, CDR1 is SGHRS and CDR2 is YFSETQ. This CDR3 is 13 amino acids long. Trimming removed 4 bases at V and 2 bases at J, with 9 bases between. In DNA form, the CDR3 reads TGCGCCAGCAGCCCAACGTCGAACTATGGCTACACCTTC. Protein sequence: CASSPTSNYGYTF.

The rearrangement links TRBV2 to TRBJ2-3; the match to TRBD2 covers 9 bases. The germline V gene has CDR1 SNHLY and CDR2 FYNNEI. CDR3 size: 13 residues. J lost 4 bases, V lost 7 bases, and 3 bases had no gene match. The CDR3 DNA reads TGTGCCAGCACGTTAGCGGGAGCAGATACGCAGTATTTT. Encoded protein: CASTLAGADTQYF.

This sequence joins TRBV29-1 and TRBJ1-5, with a possible D match to TRBD1 (6 bases). CDR3 size: 13 residues. Deletions cut 4 bases from V and 5 bases from J, with 12 bases between. CDR1 SQVTM and CDR2 ANQGSEA come from the germline V gene. The CDR3 region is CSVADSLDQPQHF. Here the CDR3 DNA reads TGCAGCGTTGCGGACAGCTTAGATCAGCCCCAGCATTTT.

In its sample, this clonotype was seen many times. V gene TRBV2 combines with J gene TRBJ2-3, with D unclear. Germline V CDR1 and CDR2: SNHLY, FYNNEI. This CDR3 has 15 residues. The V end lost 5 bases, the J end lost 0 bases, and 12 bases lay between the germline ends. This CDR3 is CASSYSGLSTDTQYF. DNA for the CDR3: TGTGCCAGCAGTTACTCCGGCCTAAGCACAGATACGCAGTATTTT. Filled out from reference TRBV2 and TRBJ2-3, the complete variable domain reads EPEVTQTPSHQVTQMGQEVILRCVPISNHLYFYWYRQILGQKVEFLVSFYNNEISEKSEIFDDQFSVERPDGSNFTLKIRSTKLEDSAMYFCASSYSGLSTDTQYFGPGTRLTVL.

This clonotype was observed many times. Possible read error: a much larger clone is one base away. The V call is TRBV29-1, the J call TRBJ2-5; 9 nucleotides agree with TRBD1. CDR1 and CDR2 from the germline V gene are SQVTM and ANQGSEA. This CDR3 has 15 residues. The ends lost 2 bases at V and 5 bases at J; junction bases unmatched: 9. CDR3 loop: CSVERWDRAWETQYF. CDR3 in DNA: TGCAGCGTTGAACGATGGGACAGGGCTTGGGAGACCCAGTACTTC. The full variable domain, its missing parts supplied by reference TRBV29-1 and TRBJ2-5, is SAVISQKPSRDICQRGTSLTIQCQVDSQVTMMFWYRQQPGQSLTLIATANQGSEATYESGFVIDKFPISRPNLTFSTLTVSNMSPEDSSIYLCSVERWDRAWETQYFGPGTRLLVL.

The table lists this clonotype with many counts. Compared with germline, one end of the junction differs, possibly owing to a read error. The chain combines TRBV7-7 with TRBJ1-5; D remains ambiguous. Per the germline V gene, CDR1 is SSHAT and CDR2 is FNYEAQ (reference sequence). The CDR3 is 17 residues long. The CDR3 nucleotides are TGTGCTAGCAGCCCACGATGGAGAGGTGAAGTACGTCAGCCCCAGCATTTT. Its protein is CASSPRWRGEVRQPQHF.

This chain links TRBV30 with TRBJ1-2, with no clear D. Trimming stripped 0 bases from V and 3 bases from J, with 14 bases between. Germline V gene sequence: CDR1 GTSNPN, CDR2 SVGIG (reference sequence). This CDR3 comprises 15 residues. The CDR3 DNA reads as TGTGCCTGGAGTGTTCGTAGGGTCGGGGACTATGGCTACACCTTC. It codes for CAWSVRRVGDYGYTF.

V is TRBV10-3 and J is TRBJ2-5, with 9 positions matching TRBD1. The V gene end was trimmed by 10 bases and the J gene end by 2 bases; junction bases not matched to a gene: 8. This CDR3 is built from 14 residues. The germline CDR1 and CDR2 sequences are ENHRY and SYGVKD. CDR3 bases: TGTGCCACCCAGGGGACAGGGCAACAAGAGACCCAGTACTTC. Amino acid sequence: CATQGTGQQETQYF.

This clonotype has more than one count but fewer than ten. The CDR3, as DNA: TGCAGTGCTAGGGGACACCCAAGGACAGATACGCAGTATTTT. It translates to CSARGHPRTDTQYF. J is TRBJ2-3 and V is TRBV20-1; D may be TRBD1 (6 bases). This CDR3 region has 14 residues. V gave up 3 bases and J gave up 3 bases, with 13 bases separating them. Germline V gene data show CDR1 as DFQATT and CDR2 as SNEGSKA (reference sequence).

The table lists this clonotype with many counts. The chain couples TRBV29-1 to TRBJ2-7, with 8 positions matching TRBD1. The length of the CDR3 is 13 residues. Trimming took 4 bases from V and 8 from J; bases not matched to a gene: 10. Germline CDR1 and CDR2: SQVTM and ANQGSEA. As DNA, the CDR3 is TGCAGCGTTGGTGGGACAGGTAATTGGAAGCAGTACTTC. This translates into CSVGGTGNWKQYF.

The V gene is TRBV20-1, the J gene TRBJ1-1; TRBD1 matches 10 bases. After removal of 7 bases from V and 4 bases from J, the junction contained 9 bases not matched to a gene. The CDR3 length is 14 residues. CDR1 and CDR2 from the germline V gene are DFQATT and SNEGSKA (reference sequence). Here the CDR3 reads CSGRTGTGATEAFF. CDR3 in DNA: TGCAGTGGACGAACCGGGACAGGGGCCACTGAAGCTTTCTTT.

This clonotype was seen a few times. V and J are TRBV20-1 and TRBJ2-7, with 9 bases aligning to TRBD2. Germline V gives CDR1 DFQATT, CDR2 SNEGSKA (reference sequence). J was trimmed by 5 bases and V by 6 bases; bases with no gene match: 8. The CDR3 is 13 residues long. The DNA of the CDR3 is TGCAGTGCGAGTAGCGGGAGTGGTAACGAGCAGTACTTC. It yields the protein CSASSGSGNEQYF.

This chain joins TRBV24-1 and TRBJ2-7; D might be TRBD1 (6 bases). The V and J ends lost 6 bases and 4 bases respectively, with 15 bases between them. Germline V gene sequence: CDR1 KGHDR, CDR2 SFDVKD. This CDR3 is 14 amino acids long. CDR3 residues: CATSYSTGPYEQYF. In DNA form, the CDR3 reads TGTGCCACCAGTTACTCGACAGGCCCATACGAGCAGTACTTC.

The chain combines TRBV20-1 with TRBJ1-4; D may be TRBD1 (6 bases). The CDR3 is made up of 15 amino acids. Germline assignment: CDR1 DFQATT and CDR2 SNEGSKA (reference sequence). Trimming pared 0 bases from V and 7 bases from J, leaving 15 bases between. Written as DNA, the CDR3 is TGCAGTGCTAGAGAAGGCAGGGGCGCAGGTGAAAAACTGTTTTTT. It encodes CSAREGRGAGEKLFF.